This T cell receptor beta chain is drawn from a study of blood T cell repertoires in COVID-19. Using immunoSEQ multiplex PCR, the repertoire was profiled, and TCRdb retains in-frame clones only, with some absent. The sample carries about 130,000 clones, about 70% recorded once. This sequence was found in a man aged 60 to 69 with acute or convalescent COVID-19. Sequenced: peripheral blood.

The CDR3 sequence is CAWSPLVVGGEKLFF. CDR3 nucleotides: TGTGCCTGGAGCCCCCTCGTCGTCGGGGGGGAAAAACTGTTTTTT. The chain employs TRBV30 and TRBJ1-4; perhaps TRBD1 as D (5 bases). The germline V gene encodes CDR1 GTSNPN and CDR2 SVGIG (reference sequence). This CDR3 is 15 amino acids long. V was trimmed by 3 bases and J by 8 bases, leaving 19 bases between them.